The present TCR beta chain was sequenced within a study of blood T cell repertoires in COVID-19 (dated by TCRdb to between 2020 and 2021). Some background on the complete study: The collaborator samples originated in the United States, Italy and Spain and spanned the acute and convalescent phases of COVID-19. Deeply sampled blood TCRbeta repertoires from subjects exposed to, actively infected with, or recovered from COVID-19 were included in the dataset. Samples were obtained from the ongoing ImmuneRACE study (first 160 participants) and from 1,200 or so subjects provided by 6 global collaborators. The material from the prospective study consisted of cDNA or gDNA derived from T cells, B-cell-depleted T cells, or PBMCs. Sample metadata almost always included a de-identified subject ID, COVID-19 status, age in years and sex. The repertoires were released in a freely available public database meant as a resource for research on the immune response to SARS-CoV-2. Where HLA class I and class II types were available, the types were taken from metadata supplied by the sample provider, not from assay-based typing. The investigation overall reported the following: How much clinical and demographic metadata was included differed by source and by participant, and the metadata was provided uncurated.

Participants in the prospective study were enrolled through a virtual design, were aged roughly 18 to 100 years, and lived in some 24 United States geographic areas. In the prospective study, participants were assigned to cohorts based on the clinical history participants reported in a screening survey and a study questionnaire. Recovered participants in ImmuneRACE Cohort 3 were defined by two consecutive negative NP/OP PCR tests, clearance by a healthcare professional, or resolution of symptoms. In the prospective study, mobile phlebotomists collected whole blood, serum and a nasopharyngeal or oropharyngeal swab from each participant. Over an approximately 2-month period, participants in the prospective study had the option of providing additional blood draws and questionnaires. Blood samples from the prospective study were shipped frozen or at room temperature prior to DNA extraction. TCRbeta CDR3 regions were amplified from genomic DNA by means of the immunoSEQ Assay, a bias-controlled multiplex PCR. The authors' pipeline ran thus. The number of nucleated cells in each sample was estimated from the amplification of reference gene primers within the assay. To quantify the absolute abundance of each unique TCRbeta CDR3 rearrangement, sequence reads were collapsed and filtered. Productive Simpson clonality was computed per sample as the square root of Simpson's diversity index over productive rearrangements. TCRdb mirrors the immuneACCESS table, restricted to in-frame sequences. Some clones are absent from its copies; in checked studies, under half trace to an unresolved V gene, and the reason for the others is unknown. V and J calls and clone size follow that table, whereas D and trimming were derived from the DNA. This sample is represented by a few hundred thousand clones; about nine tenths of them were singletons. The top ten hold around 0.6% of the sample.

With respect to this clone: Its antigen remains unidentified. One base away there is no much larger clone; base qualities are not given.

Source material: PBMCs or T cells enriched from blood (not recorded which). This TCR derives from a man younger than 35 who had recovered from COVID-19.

This receptor carries the CDR3 CAWSVPWTGGRNTEAFF. The nucleotides read TGTGCCTGGAGTGTACCCTGGACAGGGGGCAGGAACACTGAAGCTTTCTTT. The rearranged chain carries TRBV30 and TRBJ1-1; a stretch of 11 junction bases matches TRBD1. Trimming leaves V shorter by 0 bases and J shorter by 1 base, with the junction holding 7 bases beyond the gene matches. Including cysteine and phenylalanine, the CDR3 has 17 amino acids. Just CDR3 DNA is preserved here, 51 bases in frame from base 1. CDR1 and CDR2, per the germline V gene (reference sequence), are GTSNPN and SVGIG.